This passage covers 23 T cell receptor beta chains from one sample sequenced in a study of T cells expressing NK-cell markers. From the 5' RACE reads, TCRdb lists one entry per CDR3 protein and no DNA. The clone table shows 250,000 to 300,000 distinct CDR3 sequences, with the ten largest holding around 4.3%. The sample was blood T cells: a sorted CD56 or NKG2C T cell subset, CD4+ or CD8+ T cells, or bulk PBMC T cells (not recorded which). These receptor sequences come from a woman aged 18 to 75 in good health.

The chain couples TRBV11-2 to TRBJ2-3; TCRdb lists TRBD2, though no DNA is available to test this call. The CDR3 spans 16 residues. Germline CDR1 and CDR2: SGHAT and FQNNGV. The CDR3: CASSRSGGPSTDTQYF. The full variable domain, completed using reference TRBV11-2 and TRBJ2-3, is EAGVAQSPRYKIIEKRQSVAFWCNPISGHATLYWYQQILGQGPKLLIQFQNNGVVDDSQLPKDRFSAERLKGVDSTLKIQPAKLEDSAVYLCASSRSGGPSTDTQYFGPGTRLTVL.

The gene calls are TRBV28 and TRBJ2-7; TCRdb names TRBD1, which stays unverified in the absence of DNA. In germline, CDR1 is MDHEN, CDR2 SYDVKM. The CDR3 runs to 15 residues. CDR3 in amino acids: CASSFNTGRTYEQYF.

The CDR3 loop is CASSLGGSGKPPYYEQYF. V and J are TRBV11-2 and TRBJ2-7; checking the TCRdb D call of TRBD2 is not possible without DNA. CDR3 length: 18 amino acids. CDR1 is SGHAT and CDR2 is FQNNGV in the germline V gene.

The chain is built from TRBV20-1 and TRBJ2-1; the D call from TCRdb, TRBD2, cannot be confirmed without DNA. This CDR3 is 16 amino acids long. The germline gives CDR1 DFQATT, CDR2 SNEGSKA (reference sequence). The CDR3 sequence is CSARGSGTRTAGGQFF.

The chain carries TRBV5-1 and TRBJ2-1; TCRdb indicates TRBD1, and absent DNA this call remains unverified. Germline CDR1 is SGHRS and CDR2 is YFSETQ. The CDR3 consists of 14 residues. CDR3 loop: CASSRAGDGDEQFF.

This chain joins TRBV20-1 and TRBJ1-1; there is no DNA to check the TCRdb D call of TRBD1. The CDR3 runs 15 residues. Germline-derived CDR1 and CDR2 are DFQATT and SNEGSKA (reference sequence). The CDR3 spells CSARVDSSRGTEAFF.

The rearrangement links TRBV28 to TRBJ2-4; the TRBD1 assignment by TCRdb is unverifiable without DNA. The CDR3 totals 14 residues. Germline V gene data show CDR1 as MDHEN and CDR2 as SYDVKM. The CDR3 spells CASTHRDIKNIQYF.

The chain combines TRBV12-3 or TRBV12-4 with TRBJ2-1. This CDR3 comprises 15 residues. The CDR3 loop is CASSLALVIYNEQFF.

The gene calls are TRBV7-2 and TRBJ2-7; no DNA is available, so the TRBD2 call from TCRdb remains unchecked. Germline V CDR1 and CDR2: SGHTA, FQGNSA. This CDR3 comprises 13 residues. The CDR3 sequence: CASSHGRQNEQYF.

The genes are TRBV10-3 and TRBJ2-1; TCRdb names TRBD1, which stays unverified in the absence of DNA. The length of the CDR3 is 11 residues. Germline values: CDR1 ENHRY, CDR2 SYGVKD. CDR3 sequence reads: CAISAGDEQFF.

The chain has TRBV20-1 and TRBJ2-7; TCRdb names TRBD2, which stays unverified in the absence of DNA. CDR1 is DFQATT, CDR2 SNEGSKA, per germline (reference sequence). The CDR3 sequence is 14 residues long. The CDR3: CSARSVLREYEQYF.

The rearrangement joins TRBV5-1 to TRBJ2-1; TCRdb's assignment of TRBD2 cannot be checked, as there is no DNA. The CDR3 runs 18 residues. Germline CDR1 and CDR2: SGHRS and YFSETQ. The CDR3 loop reads CASRGVSGGGSSYNEQFF.

The J gene is TRBJ2-1, the V gene TRBV10-2; TCRdb outputs TRBD1, but without DNA this stays unchecked. The germline V gene has CDR1 WSHSY and CDR2 SAAADI. The CDR3 is made up of 15 amino acids. The CDR3 sequence is CASRKERQGKNEQFF.

V and J are TRBV10-3 and TRBJ2-3; TCRdb calls TRBD1, which cannot be checked without DNA. Per the germline V gene, CDR1 is ENHRY and CDR2 is SYGVKD. CDR3 length equals 16 residues. The CDR3: CAISSLPQGVADTQYF.

The chain employs TRBV10-3 and TRBJ2-5; no DNA is available, so the TRBD2 call from TCRdb remains unchecked. Per the germline V gene, CDR1 is ENHRY and CDR2 is SYGVKD. CDR3 length: 13 amino acids. Here the CDR3 reads CAIASGSGETQYF.

The chain joins TRBV27 to TRBJ2-7; TCRdb's assignment of TRBD2 cannot be checked, as there is no DNA. This CDR3 is 15 amino acids long. Looked up from germline, CDR1 is MNHEY and CDR2 is SMNVEV (reference sequence). The CDR3 region is CASSFAAGGVHEQYF.

The CDR3 loop is CASSQRSGGAPETQYF. The gene calls are TRBV4-1 and TRBJ2-5; TCRdb calls TRBD2, which cannot be checked without DNA. Looked up from germline, CDR1 is MGHRA and CDR2 is YSYEKL. This CDR3 comprises 16 residues.

The chain uses TRBV2 and TRBJ2-7; no DNA is available, so the TRBD1 call from TCRdb remains unchecked. The germline CDR1 and CDR2 sequences are SNHLY and FYNNEI. The CDR3 is 11 residues long. The CDR3 protein is CASGGRYEQYF.

V gene TRBV12-3 or TRBV12-4 combines with J gene TRBJ2-1; TCRdb's assignment of TRBD1 cannot be checked, as there is no DNA. The CDR3 covers 14 residues. CDR3 protein: CASSFDLRVNEQFF.

The chain has TRBV3-1 and TRBJ2-1; TCRdb reports TRBD2, a call that lacks DNA to check it against. This CDR3 is built from 17 residues. Germline CDR1 is LGHDT and CDR2 is YNNKEL (reference sequence). The chain's CDR3 is CASSQDKGTRGADEQFF.

V gene TRBV4-2 combines with J gene TRBJ1-4; TCRdb lists TRBD1, though no DNA is available to test this call. The CDR3 extends over 15 amino acids. The germline gives CDR1 LGHNA, CDR2 YNFKEQ. The CDR3 protein is CASSREGAANEKLFF.

This CDR3 is CASSYSRGTGERSNQPQHF. The chain links TRBV6-5 to TRBJ1-5; TCRdb gives TRBD1 as the D gene, but with no DNA this cannot be confirmed. The length of the CDR3 is 19 residues. CDR1 and CDR2 (germline): MNHEY, SVGAGI.

This chain joins TRBV20-1 and TRBJ2-5; the TCRdb D gene call, TRBD2, has no DNA to confirm it. CDR3 length: 15 amino acids. Germline V gene data show CDR1 as DFQATT and CDR2 as SNEGSKA (reference sequence). CDR3 loop: CSATYRLAGVETQYF.